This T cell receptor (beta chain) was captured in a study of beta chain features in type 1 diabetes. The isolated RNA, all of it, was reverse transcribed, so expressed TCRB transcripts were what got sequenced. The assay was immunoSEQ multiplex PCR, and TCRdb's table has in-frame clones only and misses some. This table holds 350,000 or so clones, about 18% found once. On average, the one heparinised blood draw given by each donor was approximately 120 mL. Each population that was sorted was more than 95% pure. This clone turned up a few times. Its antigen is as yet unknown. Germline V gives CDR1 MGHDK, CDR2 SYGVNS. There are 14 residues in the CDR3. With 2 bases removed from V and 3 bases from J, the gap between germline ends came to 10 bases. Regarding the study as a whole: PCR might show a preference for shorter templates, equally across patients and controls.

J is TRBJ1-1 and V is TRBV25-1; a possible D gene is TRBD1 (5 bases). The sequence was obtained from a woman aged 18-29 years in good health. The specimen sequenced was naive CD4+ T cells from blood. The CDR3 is CASSESQGHTEAFF. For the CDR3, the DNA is TGTGCCAGCAGTGAAAGCCAGGGCCACACTGAAGCTTTCTTT.